Reported below is one T cell receptor beta chain. What it binds is not known. Clones were read by immunoSEQ multiplex PCR, and TCRdb kept only the in-frame ones, dropping some. The table has more than 95,000 clones, around 92% seen once; the top ten hold approximately 1%. The sample belongs to a study of T cell responses to AZD1222 COVID-19 vaccine. Findings and limits, study-wide: Clonal diversity may have been underestimated in mostly white British donors. Repertoires were obtained only post-peak T cell response.

V was shortened by 3 bases and J by 3 bases, with 6 bases between the two germline ends. Germline V gene sequence: CDR1 SGDLS, CDR2 YYNGEE. CDR3 length: 13 residues. The origin of this receptor is an adult in good health. The material was peripheral blood, obtained on day 0 of AZD1222 vaccination. The chain combines TRBV9 with TRBJ2-2; D unclear. The CDR3: CASSGEYTGELFF. For the CDR3, the DNA is TGTGCCAGCAGCGGCGAGTACACCGGGGAGCTGTTTTTT.